This entry is about one TCR beta chain. V lost 3 bases and J 8 bases, leaving 16 bases between the germline ends. From germline, CDR1 is DFQATT and CDR2 SNEGSKA (reference sequence). The CDR3 runs to 14 residues. Sequencing was performed with immunoSEQ multiplex PCR; in TCRdb, only in-frame clones are kept and a portion is missing. The table records 110,000 to 150,000 clones, approximately 78% of them present only once. These data originate in a study of blood T cell repertoires in COVID-19. The TCR originated in a woman between 45 and 65 years old who had recovered from COVID-19. Input material: PBMCs or T cells enriched from blood (not recorded which). V and J are TRBV20-1 and TRBJ1-4; weak D call: TRBD1 (5 bases). The CDR3 sequence: CSASTGPDREKLFF. CDR3 DNA: TGCAGTGCTAGTACAGGTCCGGACCGAGAAAAACTGTTTTTT.